The clone carrying this T cell receptor beta chain was seen a few times. Per germline, CDR1 LGHNA and CDR2 YSLEER. The V and J ends lost 0 bases and 2 bases respectively, with 11 bases between them. The CDR3 runs 16 residues. The data stem from a study of T-cell memory formation after mild COVID-19. One entry per CDR3 protein, called by TCRdb with MiXCR from the 5' RACE reads. The sample lists 500,000 to 600,000 distinct CDR3 sequences; about a sixth were seen once. This TCR was recovered from an adult woman who had mild COVID-19 (a few samples of this study predate the infection). Cell type and time point are not known. The sample consisted of PBMCs or a T cell subset sorted from them (not recorded which). This rearrangement joins TRBV4-3 to TRBJ2-1; D may be TRBD2 (5 bases). CDR3 loop: CASSQEWTATYNEQFF. The CDR3, as DNA: TGCGCCAGCAGCCAAGAATGGACTGCGACCTACAATGAGCAGTTCTTC.